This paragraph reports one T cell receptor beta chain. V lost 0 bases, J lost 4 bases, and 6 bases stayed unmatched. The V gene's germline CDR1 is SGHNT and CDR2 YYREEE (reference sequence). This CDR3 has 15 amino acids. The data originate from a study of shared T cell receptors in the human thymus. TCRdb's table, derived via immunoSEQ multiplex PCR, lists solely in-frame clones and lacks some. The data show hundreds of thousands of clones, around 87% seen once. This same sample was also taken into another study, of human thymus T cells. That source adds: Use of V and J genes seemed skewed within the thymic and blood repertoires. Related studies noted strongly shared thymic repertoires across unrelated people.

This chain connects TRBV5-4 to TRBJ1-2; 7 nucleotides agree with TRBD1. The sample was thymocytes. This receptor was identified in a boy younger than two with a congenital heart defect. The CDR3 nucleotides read TGTGCCAGCAGCTTGGGGGACAGCTTCTTCTATGGCTACACCTTC. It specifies CASSLGDSFFYGYTF. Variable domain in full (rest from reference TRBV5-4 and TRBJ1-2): ETGVTQSPTHLIKTRGQQVTLRCSSQSGHNTVSWYQQALGQGPQFIFQYYREEENGRGNFPPRFSGLQFPNYSSELNVNALELDDSALYLCASSLGDSFFYGYTFGSGTRLTVV.